This TCR beta chain appears in the sequencing data of a study of radiation and T cells in renal cell carcinoma. General study findings and limits: Baseline intratumoral clonotype presence is unknown without pretreatment biopsies.

Comments on this clone: Antigen unknown.

Sequencing used immunoSEQ multiplex PCR; TCRdb keeps in-frame clones, though not all of them. The repertoire holds under 20,000 clones, with less than 65% as singletons. As to treatment: 15 Gy SBRT to primary tumor, nephrectomy 4 weeks later. Germline V gene lookup returns CDR1 SGDLS and CDR2 YYNGEE. The CDR3 runs 15 residues. Trimming took 4 bases from V and 6 from J; bases not matched to a gene: 8. The chain employs TRBV9 and TRBJ2-1; 9 bases map to TRBD2. This sequence originates from a woman in her 70s with renal cell carcinoma. The sample here was tumor tissue, taken from a patient whose treatment included radiotherapy and nephrectomy. CDR3 in amino acids: CASSSSGRGRNEQFF. DNA of the CDR3: TGTGCCAGCAGCAGTAGCGGGAGAGGACGCAATGAGCAGTTCTTC.